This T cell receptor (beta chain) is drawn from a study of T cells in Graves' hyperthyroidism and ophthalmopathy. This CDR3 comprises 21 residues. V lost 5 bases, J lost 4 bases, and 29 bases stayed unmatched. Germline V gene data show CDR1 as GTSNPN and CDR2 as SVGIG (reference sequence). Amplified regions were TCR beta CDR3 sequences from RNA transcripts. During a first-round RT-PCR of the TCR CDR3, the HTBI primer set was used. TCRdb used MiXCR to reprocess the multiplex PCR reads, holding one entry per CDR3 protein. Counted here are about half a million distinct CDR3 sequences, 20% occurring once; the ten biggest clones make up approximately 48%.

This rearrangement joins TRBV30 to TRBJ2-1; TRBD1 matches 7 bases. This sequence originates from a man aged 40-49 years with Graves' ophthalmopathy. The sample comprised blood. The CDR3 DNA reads TGTGCCTGGGTCGTCCCACCGGGACAGAGAGGACACAGAGGGGTTTACAATGAGCAGTTCTTC. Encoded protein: CAWVVPPGQRGHRGVYNEQFF.